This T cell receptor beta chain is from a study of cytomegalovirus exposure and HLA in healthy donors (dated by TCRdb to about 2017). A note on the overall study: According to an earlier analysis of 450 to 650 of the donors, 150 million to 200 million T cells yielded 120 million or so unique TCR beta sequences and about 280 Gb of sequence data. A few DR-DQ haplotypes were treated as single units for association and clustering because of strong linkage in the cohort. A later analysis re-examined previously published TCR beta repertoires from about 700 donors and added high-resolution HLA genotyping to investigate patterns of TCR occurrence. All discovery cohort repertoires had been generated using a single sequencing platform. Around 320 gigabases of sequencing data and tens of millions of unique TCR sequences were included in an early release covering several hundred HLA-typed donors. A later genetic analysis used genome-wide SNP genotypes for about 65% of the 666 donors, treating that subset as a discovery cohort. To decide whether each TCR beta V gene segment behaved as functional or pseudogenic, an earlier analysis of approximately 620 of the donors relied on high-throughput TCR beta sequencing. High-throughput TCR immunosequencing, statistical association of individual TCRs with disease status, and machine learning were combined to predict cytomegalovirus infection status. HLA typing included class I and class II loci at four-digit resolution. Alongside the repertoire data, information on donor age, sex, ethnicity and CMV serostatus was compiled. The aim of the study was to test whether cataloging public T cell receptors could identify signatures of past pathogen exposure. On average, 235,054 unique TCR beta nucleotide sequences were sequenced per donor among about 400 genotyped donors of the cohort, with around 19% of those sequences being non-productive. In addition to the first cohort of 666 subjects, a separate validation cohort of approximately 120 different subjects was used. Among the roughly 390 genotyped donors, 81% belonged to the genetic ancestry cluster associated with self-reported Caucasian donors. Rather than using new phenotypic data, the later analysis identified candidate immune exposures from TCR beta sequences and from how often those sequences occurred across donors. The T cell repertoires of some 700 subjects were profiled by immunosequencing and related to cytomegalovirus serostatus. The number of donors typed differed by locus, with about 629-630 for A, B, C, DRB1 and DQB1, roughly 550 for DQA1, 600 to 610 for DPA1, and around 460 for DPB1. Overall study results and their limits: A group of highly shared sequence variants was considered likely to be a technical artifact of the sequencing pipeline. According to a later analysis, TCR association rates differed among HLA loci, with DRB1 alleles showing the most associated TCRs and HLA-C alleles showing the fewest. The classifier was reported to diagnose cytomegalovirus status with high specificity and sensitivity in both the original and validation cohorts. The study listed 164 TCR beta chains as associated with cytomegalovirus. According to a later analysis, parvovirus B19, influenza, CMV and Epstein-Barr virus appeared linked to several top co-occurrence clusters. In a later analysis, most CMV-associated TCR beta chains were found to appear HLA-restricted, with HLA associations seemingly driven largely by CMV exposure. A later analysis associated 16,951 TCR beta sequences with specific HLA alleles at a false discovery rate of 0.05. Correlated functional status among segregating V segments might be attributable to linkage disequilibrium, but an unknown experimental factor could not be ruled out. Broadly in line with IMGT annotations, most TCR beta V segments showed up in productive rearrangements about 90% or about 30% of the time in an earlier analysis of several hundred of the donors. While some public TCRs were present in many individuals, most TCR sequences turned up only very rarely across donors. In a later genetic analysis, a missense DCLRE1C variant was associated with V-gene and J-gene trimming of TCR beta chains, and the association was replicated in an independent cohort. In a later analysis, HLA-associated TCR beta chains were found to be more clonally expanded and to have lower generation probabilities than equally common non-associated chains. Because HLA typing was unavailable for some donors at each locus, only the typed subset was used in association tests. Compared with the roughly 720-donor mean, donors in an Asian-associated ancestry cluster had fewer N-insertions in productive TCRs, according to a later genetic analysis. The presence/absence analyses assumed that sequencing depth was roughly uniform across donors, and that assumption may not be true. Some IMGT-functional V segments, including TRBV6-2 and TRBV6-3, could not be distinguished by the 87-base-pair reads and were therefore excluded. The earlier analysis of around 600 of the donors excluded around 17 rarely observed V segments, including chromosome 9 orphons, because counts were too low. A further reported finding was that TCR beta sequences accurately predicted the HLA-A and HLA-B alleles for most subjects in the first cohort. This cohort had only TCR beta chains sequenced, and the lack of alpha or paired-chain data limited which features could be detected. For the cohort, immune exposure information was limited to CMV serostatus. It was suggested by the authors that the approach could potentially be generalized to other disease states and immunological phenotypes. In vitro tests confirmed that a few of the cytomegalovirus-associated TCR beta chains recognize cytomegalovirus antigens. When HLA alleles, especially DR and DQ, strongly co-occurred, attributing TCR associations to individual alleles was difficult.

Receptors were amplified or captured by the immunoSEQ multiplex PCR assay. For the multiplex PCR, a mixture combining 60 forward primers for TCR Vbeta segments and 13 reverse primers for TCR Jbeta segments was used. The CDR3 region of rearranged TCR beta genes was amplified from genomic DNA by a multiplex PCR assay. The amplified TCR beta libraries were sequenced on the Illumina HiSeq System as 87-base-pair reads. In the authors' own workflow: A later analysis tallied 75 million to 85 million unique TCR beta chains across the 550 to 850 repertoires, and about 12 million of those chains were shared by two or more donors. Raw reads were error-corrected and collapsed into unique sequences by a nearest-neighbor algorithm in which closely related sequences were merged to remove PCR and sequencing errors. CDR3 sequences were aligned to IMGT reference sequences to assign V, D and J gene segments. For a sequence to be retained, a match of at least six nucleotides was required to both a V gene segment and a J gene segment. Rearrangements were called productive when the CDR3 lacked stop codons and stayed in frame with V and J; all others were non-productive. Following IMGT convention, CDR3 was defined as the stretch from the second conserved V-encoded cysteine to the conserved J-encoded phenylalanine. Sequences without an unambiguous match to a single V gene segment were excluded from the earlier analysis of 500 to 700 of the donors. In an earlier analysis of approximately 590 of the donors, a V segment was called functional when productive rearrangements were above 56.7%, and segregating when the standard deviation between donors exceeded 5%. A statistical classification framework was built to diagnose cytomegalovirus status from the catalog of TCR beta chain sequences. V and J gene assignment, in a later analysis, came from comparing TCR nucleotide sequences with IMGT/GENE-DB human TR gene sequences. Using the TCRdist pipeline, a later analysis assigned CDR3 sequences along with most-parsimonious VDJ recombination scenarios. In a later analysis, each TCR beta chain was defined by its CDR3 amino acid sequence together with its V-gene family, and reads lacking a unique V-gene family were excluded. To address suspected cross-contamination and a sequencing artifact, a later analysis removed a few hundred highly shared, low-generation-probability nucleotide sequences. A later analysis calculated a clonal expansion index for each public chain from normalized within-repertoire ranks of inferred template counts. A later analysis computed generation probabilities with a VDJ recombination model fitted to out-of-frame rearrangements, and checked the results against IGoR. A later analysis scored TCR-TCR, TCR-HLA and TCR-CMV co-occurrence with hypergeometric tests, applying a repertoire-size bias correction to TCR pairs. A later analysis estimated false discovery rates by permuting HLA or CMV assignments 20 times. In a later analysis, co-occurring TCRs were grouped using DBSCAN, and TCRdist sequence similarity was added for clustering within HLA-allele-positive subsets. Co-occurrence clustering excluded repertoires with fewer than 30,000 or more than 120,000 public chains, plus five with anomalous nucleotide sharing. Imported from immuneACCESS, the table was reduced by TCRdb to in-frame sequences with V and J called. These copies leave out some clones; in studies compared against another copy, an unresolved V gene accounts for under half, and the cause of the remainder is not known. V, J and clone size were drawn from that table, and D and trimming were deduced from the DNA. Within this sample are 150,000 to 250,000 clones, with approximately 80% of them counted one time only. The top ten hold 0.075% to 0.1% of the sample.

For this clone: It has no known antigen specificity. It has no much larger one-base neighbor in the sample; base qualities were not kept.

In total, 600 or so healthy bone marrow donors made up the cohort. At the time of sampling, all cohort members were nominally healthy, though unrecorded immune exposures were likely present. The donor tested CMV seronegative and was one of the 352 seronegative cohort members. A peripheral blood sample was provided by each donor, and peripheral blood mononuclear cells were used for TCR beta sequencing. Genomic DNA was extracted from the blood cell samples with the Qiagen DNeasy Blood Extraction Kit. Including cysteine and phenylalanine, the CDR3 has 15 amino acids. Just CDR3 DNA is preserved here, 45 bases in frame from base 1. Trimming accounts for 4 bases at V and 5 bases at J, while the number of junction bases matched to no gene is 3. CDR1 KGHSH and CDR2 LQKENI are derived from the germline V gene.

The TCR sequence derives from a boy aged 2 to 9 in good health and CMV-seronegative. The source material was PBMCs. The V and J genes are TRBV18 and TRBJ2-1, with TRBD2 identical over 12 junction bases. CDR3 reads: CASSLTSGGNNEQFF. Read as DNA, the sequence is TGTGCCAGCTCACTAACTAGCGGGGGGAACAATGAGCAGTTCTTC.